This T cell receptor beta chain comes out of a study of OX40 agonist ivuxolimab in advanced cancers. Regarding the research as a whole: Ivuxolimab was an agonistic, fully human IgG2 monoclonal antibody directed against OX40 (CD134), a costimulatory receptor. Intravenous ivuxolimab was administered to patients every 2 weeks at six dose levels: 0.01, 0.1, 0.3, 1.5, 3 and 10 mg/kg. Among the roughly 50 dose-escalation patients, roughly 20 had hepatocellular carcinoma, 15 or so melanoma, 9 renal cell carcinoma and 9 head and neck cancer. Peripheral TCRbeta sequencing aimed to test whether ivuxolimab altered TCR sequence diversity and caused clonal T-cell expansion. In the dose-escalation cohort, 75% to 85% of patients were male, and the mean age was 60 years with a range of about 20 to 80. Patients were allowed to have had prior anti-PD-1, anti-PD-L1 or anti-CTLA-4 therapy, and 40% of the dose-escalation patients had been treated with checkpoint inhibitors. Three dose-escalation patients achieved partial responses, one with hepatocellular carcinoma and two with cutaneous melanoma. The paper describes the monotherapy dose-escalation part (N of about 55 patients) of the phase I trial of ivuxolimab. What the work shows at the level of the full study, not this receptor alone: At doses of 0.1 to 3.0 mg/kg, clonal expansion of both CD4+ and CD8+ blood T cells was observed from baseline to week 6. In partial responders in the 0.1-3.0 mg/kg groups, normalized peripheral clonal expansion was found to be among the lowest, especially among CD8+ T cells. Which antigens the clonally expanded peripheral T cells were specific for was not determined. After ivuxolimab, more expanded clones were found on average in CD8+ T cells than in CD4+ T cells. Low levels of normalized T-cell clonal expansion were also shown by some nonresponding patients.

CDR1 and CDR2, looked up from the germline V gene, are ENHRY and SYGVKD. The CDR3 runs 15 residues from the cysteine to the phenylalanine. This entry keeps only the CDR3 DNA: 45 bases, framed from base 1. Here V drops 0 bases and J drops 2 bases, and the junction holds 0 bases not matched to any gene. To sequence the TCRbeta CDR3 region, genomic DNA was isolated from the sorted cells. The immunoSEQ Assay was used to sequence the TCRbeta CDR3 regions. The table was pulled from immuneACCESS by TCRdb, which kept in-frame rearrangements only. Such tables lose some clones; where checked, under half of the loss comes from unresolved V genes, and the rest has no known cause. The sample table contains approximately 76,000 clones; only one count was recorded for approximately 91% of them. The top ten hold around 0.73% of the sample. As to this clone: What antigen it recognizes has not been identified. Per-base qualities were not stored, and no clone one base away is much larger.

Patients with a history of autoimmune disease or receiving systemic immunosuppression were excluded from the trial. Peripheral blood for TCR sequencing was collected from all dose cohorts at baseline, on cycle 4 day 1, and on cycle 7 day 1. Samples came from an open-label, multicenter, first-in-human phase I dose-escalation trial of ivuxolimab. Adults with locally advanced or metastatic melanoma, renal cell carcinoma, hepatocellular carcinoma or head and neck squamous cell carcinoma were enrolled in the trial. Before TCR sequencing, CD4+ and CD8+ T cells were separately sorted from peripheral blood.

This receptor was taken from an adult with an advanced solid tumor such as melanoma, head and neck, liver or kidney cancer. Rearrangement joined TRBV10-3 to TRBJ2-7; TRBD1 agrees with 11 junctional bases. The sample consisted of CD4+ or CD8+ T cells sorted from blood, taken in a trial of the OX40 agonist ivuxolimab. The nucleotides are TGTGCCATCAGTGAGTCGGGACAGGGGGCCTACGAGCAGTACTTC. It encodes CAISESGQGAYEQYF.